This T cell receptor (beta chain) was found in a study of blood T cell repertoires in COVID-19 (TCRdb year 2020). In the study overall: Samples covering the acute and convalescent phases of COVID-19 were provided by collaborators in the United States, Italy and Spain. Where available, HLA class I and class II types were obtained from metadata supplied by the sample provider rather than from assay-based typing. The sample metadata nearly always contained a de-identified subject ID, COVID-19 status, age in years and sex. Deeply sampled blood TCRbeta repertoires from subjects exposed to, actively infected with, or recovered from COVID-19 were included in the dataset. Samples were obtained from the ongoing ImmuneRACE study (first 160 participants) and from some 1,200 subjects provided by 6 global collaborators. A freely available public database, intended as a resource for researchers studying the immune response to SARS-CoV-2, is where the repertoires were released. The material from the prospective study consisted of cDNA or gDNA derived from T cells, B-cell-depleted T cells, or PBMCs.

Details on this clone: Its recognized antigen is unknown. Nothing much larger sits one base from this clone, and base qualities are not available.

The germline V gene supplies CDR1 ENHRY and CDR2 SYGVKD. Trimming accounts for 9 bases at V and 7 bases at J, while the number of junction bases matched to no gene is 10. The CDR3 spans 14 residues, from the cysteine through the phenylalanine. Here the CDR3 DNA is all that survives: 42 bases in frame from base 1. TCRbeta CDR3 regions were amplified from genomic DNA by means of the immunoSEQ Assay, a bias-controlled multiplex PCR. For the original study's pipeline: Nucleated cell counts per sample were estimated from amplification of reference gene primers within the assay. To quantify the absolute abundance of each unique TCRbeta CDR3 rearrangement, sequence reads were collapsed and filtered. Productive Simpson clonality was computed per sample as the square root of Simpson's diversity index over productive rearrangements. TCRdb limited this immuneACCESS table to in-frame rearrangements with V and J called. A share of clones is missing; checked studies link under half to unresolved V genes, and the rest is unexplained. V and J calls plus clone size are reproduced from that table; the DNA served to infer D and trimming. The sample has hundreds of thousands of clones on record, approximately 82% of them singletons. The ten biggest clones cover more than 4% of the sample.

In the prospective study, participants were 18 to 89 years old, resided in 24 geographic areas of the United States, and were enrolled through a virtual design. To assign participants to cohorts, the prospective study relied on clinical history that participants themselves reported in a screening survey and a study questionnaire. Exposed participants had been in contact, within 2 weeks of entering the study, with a person who had a PCR-confirmed or clinician-diagnosed case of COVID-19. In the prospective study, whole blood, serum and a nasopharyngeal or oropharyngeal swab were collected from each participant by mobile phlebotomists. Over a roughly two-month period, participants in the prospective study had the option of providing additional blood draws and questionnaires. Before DNA extraction, prospective study blood samples were shipped either frozen or at room temperature. What the work shows at the level of the full study, not this receptor alone: The quantity of clinical and demographic metadata differed by source and by participant and was supplied without curation.

The sample taken for sequencing was PBMCs or T cells enriched from blood (not recorded which). Recombination linked TRBV10-3 to TRBJ2-3, with 10 middle bases fitting TRBD2. The TCR was taken from a man aged 40-55 years who had been exposed to COVID-19. The CDR3 protein is CAISLAGGGHTQYF. The nucleotide sequence is TGTGCCATATCTTTAGCGGGAGGAGGGCATACGCAGTATTTT.